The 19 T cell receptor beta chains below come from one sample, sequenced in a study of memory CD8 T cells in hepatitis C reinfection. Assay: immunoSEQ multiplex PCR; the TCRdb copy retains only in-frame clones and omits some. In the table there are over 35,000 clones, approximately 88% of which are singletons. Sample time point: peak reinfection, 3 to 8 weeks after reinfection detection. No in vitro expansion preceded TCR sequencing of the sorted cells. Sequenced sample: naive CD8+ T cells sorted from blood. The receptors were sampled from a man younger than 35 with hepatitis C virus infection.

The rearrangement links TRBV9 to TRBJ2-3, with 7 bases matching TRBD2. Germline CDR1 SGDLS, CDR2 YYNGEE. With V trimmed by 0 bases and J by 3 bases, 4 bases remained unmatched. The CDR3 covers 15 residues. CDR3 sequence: CASSVAGRRTDTQYF. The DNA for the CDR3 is TGTGCCAGCAGCGTAGCCGGGAGGAGGACAGATACGCAGTATTTT.

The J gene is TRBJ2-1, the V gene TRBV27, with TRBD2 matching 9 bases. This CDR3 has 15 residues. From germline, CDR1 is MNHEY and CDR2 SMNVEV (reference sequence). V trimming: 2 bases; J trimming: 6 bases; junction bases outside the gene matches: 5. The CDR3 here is CASSLTAGGFNEQFF. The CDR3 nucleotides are TGTGCCAGCAGTTTAACAGCGGGGGGATTCAATGAGCAGTTCTTC.

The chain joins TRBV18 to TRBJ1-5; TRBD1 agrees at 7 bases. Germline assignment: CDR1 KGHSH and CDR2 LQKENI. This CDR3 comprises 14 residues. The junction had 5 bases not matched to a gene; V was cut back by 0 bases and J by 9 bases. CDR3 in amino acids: CASSPPTGLGPQHF. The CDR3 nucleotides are TGTGCCAGCTCACCACCGACAGGGTTAGGGCCCCAGCATTTT.

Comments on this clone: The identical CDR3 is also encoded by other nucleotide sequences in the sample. The DNA for the CDR3 is TGTGCCAGCAGCTTGGGTGCGACAGGGAATGACTACGAGCAGTACTTC. Amino acid sequence: CASSLGATGNDYEQYF. The V and J genes are TRBV11-2 and TRBJ2-7; 7 bases line up with TRBD1. The CDR3 covers 16 residues. The J segment lost 3 bases and the V segment lost 3 bases, leaving 11 bases of the junction unmatched. In germline, CDR1 is SGHAT, CDR2 FQNNGV.

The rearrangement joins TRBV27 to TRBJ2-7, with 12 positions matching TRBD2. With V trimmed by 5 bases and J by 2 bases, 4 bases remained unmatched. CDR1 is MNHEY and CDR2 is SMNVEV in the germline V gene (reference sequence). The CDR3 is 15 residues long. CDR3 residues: CASSQTSGSAYEQYF. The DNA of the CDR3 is TGTGCCAGCAGTCAGACTAGCGGGAGTGCCTACGAGCAGTACTTC.

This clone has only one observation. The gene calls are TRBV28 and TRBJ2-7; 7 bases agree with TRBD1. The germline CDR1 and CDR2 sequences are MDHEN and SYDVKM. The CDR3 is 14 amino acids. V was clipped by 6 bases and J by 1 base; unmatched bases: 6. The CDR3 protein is CASSTTGASYEQYF. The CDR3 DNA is TGTGCCAGCAGCACAACAGGGGCGTCCTACGAGCAGTACTTC.

The CDR3 loop reads CASNERGGTYEQYF. In DNA, the CDR3 is TGTGCCAGCAACGAGCGGGGGGGTACCTACGAGCAGTACTTC. The J gene is TRBJ2-5, the V gene TRBV28; TRBD2 agrees at 10 bases. The DNA end is more similar to TRBJ2-7, so the J call may be wrong. Germline assignment: CDR1 MDHEN and CDR2 SYDVKM. There are 14 residues in the CDR3.

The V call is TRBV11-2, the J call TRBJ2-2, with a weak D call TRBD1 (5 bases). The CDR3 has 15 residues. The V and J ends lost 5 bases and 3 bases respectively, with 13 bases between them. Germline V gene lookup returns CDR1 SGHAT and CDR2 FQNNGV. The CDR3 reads CASSTADTYTGELFF. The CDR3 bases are TGTGCCAGCAGCACCGCGGACACATACACCGGGGAGCTGTTTTTT.

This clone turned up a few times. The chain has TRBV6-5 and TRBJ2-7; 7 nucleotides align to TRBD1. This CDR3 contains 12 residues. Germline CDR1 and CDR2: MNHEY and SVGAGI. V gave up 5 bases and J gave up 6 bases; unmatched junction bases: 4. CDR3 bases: TGTGCCAGCAGTCCCACAGGGGCCGAGCAGTACTTC. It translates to CASSPTGAEQYF.

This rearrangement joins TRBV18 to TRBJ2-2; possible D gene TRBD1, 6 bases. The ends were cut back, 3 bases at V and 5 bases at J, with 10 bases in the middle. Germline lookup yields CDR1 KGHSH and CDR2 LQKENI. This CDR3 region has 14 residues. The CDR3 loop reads CASSPGHLTGELFF. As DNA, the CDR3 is TGTGCCAGCTCACCGGGACACTTAACCGGGGAGCTGTTTTTT. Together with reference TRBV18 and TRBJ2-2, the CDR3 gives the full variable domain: NAGVMQNPRHLVRRRGQEARLRCSPMKGHSHVYWYRQLPEEGLKFMVYLQKENIIDESGMPKERFSAEFPKEGPSILRIQQVVRGDSAAYFCASSPGHLTGELFFGEGSRLTVL.

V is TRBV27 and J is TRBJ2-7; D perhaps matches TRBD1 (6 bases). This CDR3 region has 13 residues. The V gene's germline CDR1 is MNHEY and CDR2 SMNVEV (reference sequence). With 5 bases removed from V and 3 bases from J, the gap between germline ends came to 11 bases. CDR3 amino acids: CASSQGTGYEQYF. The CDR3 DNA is TGTGCCAGCAGTCAGGGGACCGGCTACGAGCAGTACTTC.

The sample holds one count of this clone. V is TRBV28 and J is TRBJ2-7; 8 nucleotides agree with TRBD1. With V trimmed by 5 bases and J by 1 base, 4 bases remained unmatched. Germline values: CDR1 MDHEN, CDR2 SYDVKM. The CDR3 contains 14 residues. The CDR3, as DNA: TGTGCCAGCAGTGCGGGACAGGTGTCCTACGAGCAGTACTTC. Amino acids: CASSAGQVSYEQYF. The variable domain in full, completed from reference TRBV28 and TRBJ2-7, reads DVKVTQSSRYLVKRTGEKVFLECVQDMDHENMFWYRQDPGLGLRLIYFSYDVKMKEKGDIPEGYSVSREKKERFSLILESASTNQTSMYLCASSAGQVSYEQYFGPGTRLTVT.

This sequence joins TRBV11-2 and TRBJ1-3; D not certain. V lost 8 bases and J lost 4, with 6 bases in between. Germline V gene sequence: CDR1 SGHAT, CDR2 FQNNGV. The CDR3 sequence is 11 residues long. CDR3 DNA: TGTGCCAGCTTATCCGGAAACACCATATATTTT. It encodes CASLSGNTIYF.

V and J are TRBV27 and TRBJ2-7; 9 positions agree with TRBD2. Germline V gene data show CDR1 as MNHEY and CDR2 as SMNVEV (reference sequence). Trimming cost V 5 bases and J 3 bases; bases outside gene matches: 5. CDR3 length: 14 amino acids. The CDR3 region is CASSALAGFYEQYF. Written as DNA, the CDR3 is TGTGCCAGCAGTGCCCTAGCGGGATTCTACGAGCAGTACTTC.

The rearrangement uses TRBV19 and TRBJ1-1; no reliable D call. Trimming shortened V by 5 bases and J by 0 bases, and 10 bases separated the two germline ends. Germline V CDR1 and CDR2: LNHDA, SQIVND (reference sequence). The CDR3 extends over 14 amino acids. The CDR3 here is CASSVPGMNTEAFF. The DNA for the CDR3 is TGTGCCAGTAGTGTTCCGGGAATGAACACTGAAGCTTTCTTT.

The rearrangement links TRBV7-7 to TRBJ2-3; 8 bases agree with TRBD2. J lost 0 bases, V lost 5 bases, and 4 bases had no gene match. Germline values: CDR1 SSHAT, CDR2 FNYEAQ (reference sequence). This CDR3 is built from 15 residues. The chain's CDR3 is CASSESGSSTDTQYF. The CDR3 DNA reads TGTGCCAGCAGCGAAAGCGGGAGCAGCACAGATACGCAGTATTTT.

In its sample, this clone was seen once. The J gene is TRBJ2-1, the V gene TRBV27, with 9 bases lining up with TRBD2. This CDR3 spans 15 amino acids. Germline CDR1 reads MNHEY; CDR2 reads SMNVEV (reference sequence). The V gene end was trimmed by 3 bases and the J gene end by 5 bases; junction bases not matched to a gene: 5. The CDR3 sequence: CASSFLASGNNEQFF. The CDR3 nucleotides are TGTGCCAGCAGTTTTCTGGCTAGCGGGAACAATGAGCAGTTCTTC.

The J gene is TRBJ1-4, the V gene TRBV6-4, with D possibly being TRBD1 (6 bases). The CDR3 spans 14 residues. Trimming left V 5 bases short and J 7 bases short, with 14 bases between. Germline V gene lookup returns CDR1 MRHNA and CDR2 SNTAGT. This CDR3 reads CASSLTGQSEKLFF. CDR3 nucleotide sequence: TGTGCCAGCAGTTTGACAGGCCAAAGTGAAAAACTGTTTTTT.

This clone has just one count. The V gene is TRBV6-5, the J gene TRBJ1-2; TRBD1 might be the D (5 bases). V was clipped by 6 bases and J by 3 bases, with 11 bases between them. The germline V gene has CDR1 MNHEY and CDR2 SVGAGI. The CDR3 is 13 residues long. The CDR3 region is CASSRVADYGYTF. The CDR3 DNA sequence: TGTGCCAGCAGCAGGGTTGCGGACTATGGCTACACCTTC.